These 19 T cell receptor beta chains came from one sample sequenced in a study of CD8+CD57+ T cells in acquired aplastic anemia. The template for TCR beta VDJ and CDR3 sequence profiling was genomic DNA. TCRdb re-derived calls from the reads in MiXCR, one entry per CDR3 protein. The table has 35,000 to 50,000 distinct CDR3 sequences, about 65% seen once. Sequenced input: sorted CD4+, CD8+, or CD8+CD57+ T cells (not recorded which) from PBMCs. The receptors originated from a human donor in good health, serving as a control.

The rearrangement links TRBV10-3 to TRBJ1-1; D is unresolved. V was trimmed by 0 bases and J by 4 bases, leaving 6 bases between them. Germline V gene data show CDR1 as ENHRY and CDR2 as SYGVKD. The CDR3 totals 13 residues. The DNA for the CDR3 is TGTGCCATCAGTGAGTCGCGGGGCACTGAAGCTTTCTTT. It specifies CAISESRGTEAFF.

The CDR3 sequence is CATGEGAGGANVLTF. In nucleotides, the CDR3 is TGTGCCACCGGAGAGGGGGCTGGCGGGGCCAACGTCCTGACTTTC. The chain couples TRBV15 to TRBJ2-6, with 7 bases identical to TRBD1. The ends lost 8 bases at V and 4 bases at J; junction bases unmatched: 8. CDR3 length: 15 residues. Germline V lookup: CDR1 LNHNV, CDR2 YYDKDF (reference sequence).

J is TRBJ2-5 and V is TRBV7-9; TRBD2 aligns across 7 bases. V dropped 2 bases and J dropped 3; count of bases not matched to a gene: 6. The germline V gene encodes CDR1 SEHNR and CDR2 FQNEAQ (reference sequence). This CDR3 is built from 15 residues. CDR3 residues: CASSLSGEGEETQYF. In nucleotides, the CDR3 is TGTGCCAGCAGCTTATCGGGGGAGGGTGAAGAGACCCAGTACTTC.

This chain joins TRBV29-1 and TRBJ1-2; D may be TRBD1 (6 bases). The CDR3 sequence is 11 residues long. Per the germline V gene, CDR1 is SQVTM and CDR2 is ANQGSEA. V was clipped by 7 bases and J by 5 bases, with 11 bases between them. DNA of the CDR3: TGCAGCGCTGGACAGTTATATGGCTACACCTTC. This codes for CSAGQLYGYTF.

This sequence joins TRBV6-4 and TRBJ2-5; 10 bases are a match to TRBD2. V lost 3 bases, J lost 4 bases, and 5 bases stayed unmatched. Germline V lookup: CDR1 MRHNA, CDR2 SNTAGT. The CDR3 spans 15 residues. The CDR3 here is CASSELAGTSETQYF. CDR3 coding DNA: TGTGCCAGCAGTGAACTAGCGGGAACTTCAGAGACCCAGTACTTC.

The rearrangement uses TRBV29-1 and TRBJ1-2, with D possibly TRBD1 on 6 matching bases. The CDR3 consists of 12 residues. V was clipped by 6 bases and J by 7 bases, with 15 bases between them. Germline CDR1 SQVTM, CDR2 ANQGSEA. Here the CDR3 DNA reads TGCAGCGTGCCGCGGGGGGGCAGTGGCTACACCTTC. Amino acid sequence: CSVPRGGSGYTF.

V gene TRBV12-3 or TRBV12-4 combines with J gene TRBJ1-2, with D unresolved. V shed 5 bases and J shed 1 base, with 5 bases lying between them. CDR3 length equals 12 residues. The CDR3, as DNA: TGTGCCAGCAGTCGGGTTAACTATGGCTACACCTTC. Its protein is CASSRVNYGYTF.

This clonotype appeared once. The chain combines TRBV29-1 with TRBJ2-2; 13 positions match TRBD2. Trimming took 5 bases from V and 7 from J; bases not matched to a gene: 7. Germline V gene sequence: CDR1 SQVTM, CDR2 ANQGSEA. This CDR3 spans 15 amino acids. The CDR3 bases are TGCAGCGTTCAACTAGCGGGGGGGTATGGCGGGGAGCTGTTTTTT. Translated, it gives CSVQLAGGYGGELFF.

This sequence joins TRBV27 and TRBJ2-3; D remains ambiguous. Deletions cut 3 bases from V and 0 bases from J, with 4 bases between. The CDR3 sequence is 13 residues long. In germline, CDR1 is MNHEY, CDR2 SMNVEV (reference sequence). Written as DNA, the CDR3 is TGTGCCAGCAGTTTGACTAGCACAGATACGCAGTATTTT. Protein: CASSLTSTDTQYF.

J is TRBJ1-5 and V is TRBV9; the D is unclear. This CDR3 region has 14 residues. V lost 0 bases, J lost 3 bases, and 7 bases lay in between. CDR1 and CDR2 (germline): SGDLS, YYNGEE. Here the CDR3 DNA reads TGTGCCAGCAGCGTAGATGGGGTCAATCAGCCCCAGCATTTT. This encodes CASSVDGVNQPQHF.

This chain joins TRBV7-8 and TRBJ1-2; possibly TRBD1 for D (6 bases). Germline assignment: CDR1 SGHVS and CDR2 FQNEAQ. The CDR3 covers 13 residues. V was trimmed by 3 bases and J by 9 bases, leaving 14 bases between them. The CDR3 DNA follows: TGTGCCAGCAGCTTTATCAGGGGTTCTCGCTACACCTTC. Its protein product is CASSFIRGSRYTF.

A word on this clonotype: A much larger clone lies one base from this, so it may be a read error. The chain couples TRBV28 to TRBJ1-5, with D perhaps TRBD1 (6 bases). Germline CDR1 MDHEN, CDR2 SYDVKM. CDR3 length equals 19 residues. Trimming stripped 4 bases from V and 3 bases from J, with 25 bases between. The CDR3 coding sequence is TGTGCCAGCAGTTGTGCTCTCATGTGGGTCACAGGGCCCAATCAGCCCCAGCATTTT. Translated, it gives CASSCALMWVTGPNQPQHF.

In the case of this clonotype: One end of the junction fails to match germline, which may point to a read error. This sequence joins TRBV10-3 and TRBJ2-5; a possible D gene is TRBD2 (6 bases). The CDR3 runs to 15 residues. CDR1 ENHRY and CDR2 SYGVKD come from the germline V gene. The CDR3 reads CAVSESWTNQETQYF. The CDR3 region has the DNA TGTGCCGTCAGTGAGTCGTGGACTAACCAAGAGACCCAGTACTTC.

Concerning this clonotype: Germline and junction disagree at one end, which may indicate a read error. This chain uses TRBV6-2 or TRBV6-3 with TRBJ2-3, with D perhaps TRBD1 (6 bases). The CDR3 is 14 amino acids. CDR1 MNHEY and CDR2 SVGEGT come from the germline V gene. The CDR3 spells CASTDLRRTDTRYF. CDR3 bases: TGTGCCAGCACGGACCTCCGTAGGACAGATACGCGGTATTTT.

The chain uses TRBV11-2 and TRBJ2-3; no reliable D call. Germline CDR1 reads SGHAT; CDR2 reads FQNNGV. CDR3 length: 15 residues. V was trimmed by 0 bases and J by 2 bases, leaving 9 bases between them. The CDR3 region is CASSLDFLDTDTQYF. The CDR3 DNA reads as TGTGCCAGCAGCTTAGATTTCCTAGACACAGATACGCAGTATTTT.

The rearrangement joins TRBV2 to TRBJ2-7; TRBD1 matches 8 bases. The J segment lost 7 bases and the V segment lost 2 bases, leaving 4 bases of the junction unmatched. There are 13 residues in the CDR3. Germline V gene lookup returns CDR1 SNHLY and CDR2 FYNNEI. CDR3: CASSEQGAREQYF. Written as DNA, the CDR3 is TGTGCCAGCAGTGAACAGGGGGCGAGGGAGCAGTACTTC.

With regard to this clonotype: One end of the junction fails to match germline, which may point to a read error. CDR3 in amino acids: CASGQVGGQGHEQFF. The CDR3 DNA is TGCGCCAGCGGCCAAGTCGGGGGACAGGGCCACGAGCAGTTCTTC. This chain links TRBV4-3 with TRBJ2-1; the match to TRBD1 covers 9 bases. This CDR3 comprises 15 residues. Per germline, CDR1 LGHNA and CDR2 YSLEER.

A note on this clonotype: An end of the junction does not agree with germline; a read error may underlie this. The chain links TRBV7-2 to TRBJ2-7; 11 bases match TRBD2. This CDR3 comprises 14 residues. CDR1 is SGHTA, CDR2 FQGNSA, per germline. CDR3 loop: CASSPGTSGYEQYF. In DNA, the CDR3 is TGCGCCAGCAGCCCCGGGACTAGCGGCTACGAGCAGTACTTC.

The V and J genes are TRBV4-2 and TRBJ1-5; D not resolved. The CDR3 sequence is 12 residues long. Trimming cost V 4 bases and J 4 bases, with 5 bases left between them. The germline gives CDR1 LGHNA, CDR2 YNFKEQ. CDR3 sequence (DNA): TGTGCCAGCAGCCGAGAGAATCAGCCCCAGCATTTT. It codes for CASSRENQPQHF.